The text below deals with one T cell receptor beta chain. Antigen unknown. This sample stems from a study of siplizumab effects on memory and regulatory T cells. Sequencing used immunoSEQ multiplex PCR; TCRdb keeps in-frame clones, though not all of them. The sample includes more than 95,000 clones, about 93% of them seen just once. The study, taken as a whole, reports: Both greater diversity than memory cells and a major contribution to the alloresponse seemed to characterize naive T cells. Proof of suppressive function in proliferating Tregs from siplizumab cultures was not established.

CDR1 is SGDLS and CDR2 is YYNGEE in the germline V gene. V lost 7 bases and J 5 bases, leaving 4 bases between the germline ends. The CDR3 is 9 residues long. Material: Tregs sorted from blood. This receptor was obtained from a human donor in good health. The chain has TRBV9 and TRBJ2-7; D uncertain. The CDR3 region has the DNA TGTGCCAGCCCCCACGAGCAGTACTTC. The encoded protein is CASPHEQYF. Full variable domain (outside the CDR3, taken from reference TRBV9 and TRBJ2-7): DSGVTQTPKHLITATGQRVTLRCSPRSGDLSVYWYQQSLDQGLQFLIQYYNGEERAKGNILERFSAQQFPDLHSELNLSSLELGDSALYFCASPHEQYFGPGTRLTVT.